The 5 T cell receptor beta chains below were found in one sample sequenced in a study of blood T cell repertoires in COVID-19. Clones were sequenced by immunoSEQ multiplex PCR, and TCRdb holds only the in-frame ones, with some missing. Of 250,000 or so clones listed, almost 85% are singletons. The sample comprised peripheral blood. The receptors derive from a woman aged 80 or over with acute or convalescent COVID-19.

V usage is TRBV14 and J usage is TRBJ1-1; TRBD1 might be the D (6 bases). V was shortened by 0 bases and J by 10 bases, with 9 bases between the two germline ends. Germline values: CDR1 SGHDN, CDR2 FVKESK. This CDR3 is 12 amino acids long. Here the CDR3 DNA reads TGTGCCAGCAGCCAAGATGCCAGGGGAGCTTTCTTT. Protein: CASSQDARGAFF.

This clone was seen more than once but under ten times. This rearrangement joins TRBV5-5 to TRBJ1-6; a weak D match, TRBD1 (6 bases). The CDR3 covers 16 residues. V was pared by 2 bases and J by 6 bases, with 15 bases between. The germline gives CDR1 SGHKS, CDR2 YYEKEE (reference sequence). The CDR3 nucleotides read TGTGCCAGCAGCTTAGGACAGCGCACCGGTAATTCACCCCTCCACTTT. Protein sequence: CASSLGQRTGNSPLHF. Together with reference TRBV5-5 and TRBJ1-6, the CDR3 gives the full variable domain: DAGVTQSPTHLIKTRGQQVTLRCSPISGHKSVSWYQQVLGQGPQFIFQYYEKEERGRGNFPDRFSARQFPNYSSELNVNALLLGDSALYLCASSLGQRTGNSPLHFGNGTRLTVT.

The gene calls are TRBV28 and TRBJ1-2; D uncertain. Per the germline V gene, CDR1 is MDHEN and CDR2 is SYDVKM. This CDR3 region has 14 residues. Trimming shortened V by 6 bases and J by 4 bases, and 15 bases separated the two germline ends. CDR3 sequence reads: CASSQDAAGYGYTF. The CDR3 bases are TGTGCCAGCAGCCAAGACGCGGCTGGCTATGGCTACACCTTC.

This rearrangement joins TRBV5-1 to TRBJ2-1; 10 bases align to TRBD2. Trimming at V came to 0 bases and at J to 0 bases, leaving 3 bases not matched to a gene. The CDR3 covers 17 residues. Germline-derived CDR1 and CDR2 are SGHRS and YFSETQ. CDR3 region: CASSLASSGGSYNEQFF. CDR3 in DNA: TGCGCCAGCAGCTTGGCATCTAGCGGGGGCTCCTACAATGAGCAGTTCTTC.

The chain joins TRBV28 to TRBJ2-5, with TRBD1 matching over 7 bases. J gave up 5 bases and V 5 bases, and 14 bases lay outside the gene matches. Germline V gives CDR1 MDHEN, CDR2 SYDVKM. The CDR3 totals 16 residues. CDR3 sequence reads: CASSPYPQGFGETQYF. In DNA form, the CDR3 reads TGTGCCAGCAGTCCGTACCCACAGGGGTTCGGGGAGACCCAGTACTTC.